The clone carrying this T cell receptor (beta chain) was counted ten times or more. The antigen remains unidentified. TCRdb called the reads again in MiXCR, with one record for every CDR3 protein. The table has 300,000 or so distinct CDR3 sequences, about 23% seen once. This sample is part of a study of T cell repertoires in cytomegalovirus infection. Looking at the study overall: Matching HLA type and CMV infection were both indicated by public TCR beta signatures.

Study-wide points: CMV-specific HLA-C-restricted TCR beta clonotypes dominated the ex vivo response. CMV carriers with the relevant HLA were identified by cumulative public TCR beta family frequency.

The V gene lost 5 bases and the J gene lost 2 bases, with 15 bases spanning the gap. The CDR3 covers 16 residues. Germline CDR1 reads SGHTA; CDR2 reads FQGNSA. Sequences were obtained from PBMCs. This receptor was identified in a human donor in good health (CMV status not recorded). Some clones in this sample may be carry-over from other donors' samples. The V gene is TRBV7-2, the J gene TRBJ2-2, with D perhaps TRBD1 (6 bases). CDR3 coding DNA: TGTGCCAGCAGCCTCGCGACAGGACGAAACACCGGGGAGCTGTTTTTT. Translated: CASSLATGRNTGELFF.